This TCR beta chain was sequenced in a study of control samples from healthy donors and cancer patients. CDR3 length: 16 amino acids. Deletions cut 1 base from V and 4 bases from J, with 15 bases between. Germline-derived CDR1 and CDR2 are LGHNA and YNFKEQ. The protocol was immunoSEQ multiplex PCR, while the TCRdb copy is restricted to in-frame clones and leaves out a portion. The profile shows about 160,000 clones, approximately 94% of them singletons. What was sequenced was blood. This chain uses TRBV4-2 with TRBJ2-3; possibly TRBD1 for D (5 bases). The receptor comes from a woman in her thirties or forties in good health. CDR3: CASSQAPGIEADTQYF. CDR3 DNA: TGTGCCAGCAGCCAAGCTCCAGGGATAGAGGCAGATACGCAGTATTTT.